The clone carrying this TCR beta chain was counted ten times or more. No antigen is known for it. CDR3 length: 14 residues. The V end lost 6 bases, the J end lost 1 base, and 11 bases lay between the germline ends. Germline V gene data show CDR1 as MNHNS and CDR2 as SASEGT. These data are taken from a study of T-cell reconstitution after alpha-beta-depleted transplantation in children. Findings and caveats of the study: The origin of alpha-beta T cells about two months after transplant was reportedly several hundred expanded graft clones. Newly generated T cells supplied most T-cell counts and diversity one year post-transplant.

TCRbeta library construction was performed incorporating unique molecular identifiers. TCRdb used MiXCR to reprocess the PCR reads, holding one entry per CDR3 protein. Altogether more than 120,000 distinct CDR3 sequences are present, 8% to 10% being singletons, with the ten largest covering over 15%. The starting material was PBMCs, mostly from graft donor cells, obtained 180 days after TCRalphabeta/CD19-depleted stem cell transplant. The origin of this receptor is a female patient aged 2-10 years who had a stem cell transplant for congenital amegakaryocytic thrombocytopenia, so the T cells may come from the graft donor. The chain links TRBV6-1 to TRBJ2-3; D is perhaps TRBD2 (5 bases). CDR3 DNA: TGTGCCAGCAGCCTGAGGCGGGGCACAGATACGCAGTATTTT. It yields the protein CASSLRRGTDTQYF.